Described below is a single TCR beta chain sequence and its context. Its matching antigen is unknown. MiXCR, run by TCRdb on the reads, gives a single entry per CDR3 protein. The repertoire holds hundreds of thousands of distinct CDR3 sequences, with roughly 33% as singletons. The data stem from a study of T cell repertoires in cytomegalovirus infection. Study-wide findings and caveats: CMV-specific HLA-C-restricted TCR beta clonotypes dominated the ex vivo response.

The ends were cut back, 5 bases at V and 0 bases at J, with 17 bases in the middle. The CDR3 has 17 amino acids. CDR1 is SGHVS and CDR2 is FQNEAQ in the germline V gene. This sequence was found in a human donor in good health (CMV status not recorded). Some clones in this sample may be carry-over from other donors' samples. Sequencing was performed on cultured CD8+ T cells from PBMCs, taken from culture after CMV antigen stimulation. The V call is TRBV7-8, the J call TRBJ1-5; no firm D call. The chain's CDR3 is CASSPEMAPYSNQPQHF. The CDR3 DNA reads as TGTGCCAGCAGCCCCGAGATGGCCCCCTATAGCAATCAGCCCCAGCATTTT.